The 5 T cell receptor beta chains in this list originate from one sample, sequenced in a study of T cells in Graves' hyperthyroidism and ophthalmopathy. TCR beta CDR3 region amplification was performed from RNA transcripts. Carried out on the TCR CDR3, a first-round RT-PCR used the HTBI primer set. TCRdb re-called the multiplex PCR reads through MiXCR, storing one row per CDR3 protein. Of about 510,000 distinct CDR3 sequences in the sample, 46% were seen once. Sequences were obtained from peripheral blood or thyroid tissue (not recorded which). These receptors came from an adult woman with Graves' disease, either hyperthyroidism or ophthalmopathy (not recorded which).

The chain links TRBV5-4 to TRBJ2-5; possible D gene TRBD1, 6 bases. The CDR3 runs to 16 residues. Per the germline V gene, CDR1 is SGHNT and CDR2 is YYREEE (reference sequence). Trimming shortened V by 0 bases and J by 3 bases, and 15 bases separated the two germline ends. CDR3 coding DNA: TGTGCCAGCAGCTTGGGGGGCGGCGACAGGAAAGAGACCCAGTACTTC. This sequence encodes CASSLGGGDRKETQYF.

This clonotype was recorded a few times. The chain combines TRBV7-2 with TRBJ1-1, with 7 bases identical to TRBD1. The J segment lost 10 bases and the V segment lost 4 bases, leaving 9 bases of the junction unmatched. The germline V gene encodes CDR1 SGHTA and CDR2 FQGNSA. The CDR3 contains 13 residues. In nucleotides, the CDR3 is TGTGCCAGCAGCTCGAGACAGGGAGGTACAGCTTTCTTT. Its translation is CASSSRQGGTAFF.

The chain uses TRBV25-1 and TRBJ1-2; D gene uncertain. The ends were cut back, 11 bases at V and 0 bases at J, with 10 bases in the middle. The CDR3 consists of 12 residues. Germline V gives CDR1 MGHDK, CDR2 SYGVNS. The CDR3 sequence is CASLPANYGYTF. CDR3 DNA: TGTGCCTCCCTCCCTGCTAACTATGGCTACACCTTC.

The chain joins TRBV7-2 to TRBJ1-2; 7 bases line up with TRBD1. The CDR3 consists of 13 residues. With 5 bases clipped from V and 7 bases from J, the junction kept 7 bases outside the gene matches. Germline CDR1 SGHTA, CDR2 FQGNSA. The chain's CDR3 is CASSVEGAGGYTF. Written as DNA, the CDR3 is TGTGCCAGCAGCGTAGAGGGGGCGGGTGGCTACACCTTC.

The gene calls are TRBV7-9 and TRBJ1-1; D unresolved. V was shortened by 1 base and J by 11 bases, with 17 bases between the two germline ends. There are 14 residues in the CDR3. Per germline, CDR1 SEHNR and CDR2 FQNEAQ (reference sequence). The CDR3 region is CASSLVASGGFAFF. CDR3 nucleotides: TGTGCCAGCAGCTTAGTGGCTAGCGGTGGATTCGCTTTCTTT.